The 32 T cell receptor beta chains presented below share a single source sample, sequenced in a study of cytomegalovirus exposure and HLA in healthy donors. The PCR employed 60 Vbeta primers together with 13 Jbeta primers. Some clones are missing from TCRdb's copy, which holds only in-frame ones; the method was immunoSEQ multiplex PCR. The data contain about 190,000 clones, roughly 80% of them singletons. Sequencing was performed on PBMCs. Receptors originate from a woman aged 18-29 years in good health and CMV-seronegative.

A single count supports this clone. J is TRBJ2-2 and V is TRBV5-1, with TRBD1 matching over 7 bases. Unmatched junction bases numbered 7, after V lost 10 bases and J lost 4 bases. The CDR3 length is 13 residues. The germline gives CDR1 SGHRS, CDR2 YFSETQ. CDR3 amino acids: CACSTGPTGELFF. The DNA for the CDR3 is TGCGCCTGTTCGACAGGGCCCACCGGGGAGCTGTTTTTT.

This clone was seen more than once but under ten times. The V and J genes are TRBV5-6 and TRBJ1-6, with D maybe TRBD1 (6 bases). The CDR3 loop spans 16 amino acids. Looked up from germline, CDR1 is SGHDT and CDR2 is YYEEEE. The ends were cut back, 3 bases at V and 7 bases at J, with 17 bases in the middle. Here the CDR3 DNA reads TGTGCCAGCAGCTCCTACGCGGGGGCAGGGAATTCACCCCTCCACTTT. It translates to CASSSYAGAGNSPLHF.

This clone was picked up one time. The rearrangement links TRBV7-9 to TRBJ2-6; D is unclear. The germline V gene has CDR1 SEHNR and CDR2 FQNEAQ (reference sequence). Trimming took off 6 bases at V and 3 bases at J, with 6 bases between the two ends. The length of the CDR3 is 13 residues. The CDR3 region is CASRSGGANVLTF. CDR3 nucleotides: TGTGCCAGCAGGTCGGGTGGGGCCAACGTCCTGACTTTC.

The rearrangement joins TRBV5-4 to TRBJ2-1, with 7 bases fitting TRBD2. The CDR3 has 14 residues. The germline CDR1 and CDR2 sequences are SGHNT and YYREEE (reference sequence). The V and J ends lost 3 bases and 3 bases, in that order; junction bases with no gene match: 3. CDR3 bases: TGTGCCAGCAGCTCTAGCGGAGGCTACAATGAGCAGTTCTTC. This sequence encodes CASSSSGGYNEQFF.

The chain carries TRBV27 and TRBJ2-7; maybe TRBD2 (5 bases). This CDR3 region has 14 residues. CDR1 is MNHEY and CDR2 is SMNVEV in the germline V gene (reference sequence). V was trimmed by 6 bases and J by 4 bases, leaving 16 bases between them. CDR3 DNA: TGTGCCAGCAGCCTTCTAGCCGGGCTTTACGAGCAGTACTTC. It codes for CASSLLAGLYEQYF.

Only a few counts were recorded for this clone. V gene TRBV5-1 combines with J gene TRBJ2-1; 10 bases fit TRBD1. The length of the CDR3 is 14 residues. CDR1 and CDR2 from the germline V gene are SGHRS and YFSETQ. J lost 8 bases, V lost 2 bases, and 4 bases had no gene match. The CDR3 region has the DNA TGCGCCAGCAGCTTCCGGGACAGGGGCGATGAGCAGTTCTTC. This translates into CASSFRDRGDEQFF.

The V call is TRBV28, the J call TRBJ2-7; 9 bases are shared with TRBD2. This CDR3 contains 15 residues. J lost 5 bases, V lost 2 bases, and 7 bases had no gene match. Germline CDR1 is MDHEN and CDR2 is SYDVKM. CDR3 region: CASSLGASGDNEQYF. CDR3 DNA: TGTGCCAGCAGTTTAGGGGCTAGCGGGGACAACGAGCAGTACTTC.

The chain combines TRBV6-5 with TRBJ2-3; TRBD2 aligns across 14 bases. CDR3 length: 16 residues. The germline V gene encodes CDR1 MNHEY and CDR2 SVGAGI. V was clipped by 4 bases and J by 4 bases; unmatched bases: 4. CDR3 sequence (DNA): TGTGCCAGCAGTTTCGGACTAGCGGGAGGCCCAGATACGCAGTATTTT. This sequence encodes CASSFGLAGGPDTQYF.

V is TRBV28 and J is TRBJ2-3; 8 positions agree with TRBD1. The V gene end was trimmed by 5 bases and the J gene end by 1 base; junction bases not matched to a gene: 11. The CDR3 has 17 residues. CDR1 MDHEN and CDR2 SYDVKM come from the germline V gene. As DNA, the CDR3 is TGTGCCAGCAGTACTATCGACAGGGGTGGGGGCACAGATACGCAGTATTTT. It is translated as CASSTIDRGGGTDTQYF.

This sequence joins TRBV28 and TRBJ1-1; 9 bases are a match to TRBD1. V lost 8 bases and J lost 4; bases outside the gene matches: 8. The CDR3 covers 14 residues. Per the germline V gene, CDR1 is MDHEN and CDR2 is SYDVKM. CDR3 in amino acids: CASGLQGAGTEAFF. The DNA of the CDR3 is TGTGCCAGCGGCTTACAGGGGGCCGGCACTGAAGCTTTCTTT.

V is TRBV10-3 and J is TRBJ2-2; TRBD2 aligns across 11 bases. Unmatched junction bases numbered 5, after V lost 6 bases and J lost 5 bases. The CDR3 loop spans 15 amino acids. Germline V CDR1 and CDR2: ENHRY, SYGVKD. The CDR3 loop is CAISVAGGDTGELFF. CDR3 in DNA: TGTGCCATCAGCGTAGCGGGAGGGGATACCGGGGAGCTGTTTTTT.

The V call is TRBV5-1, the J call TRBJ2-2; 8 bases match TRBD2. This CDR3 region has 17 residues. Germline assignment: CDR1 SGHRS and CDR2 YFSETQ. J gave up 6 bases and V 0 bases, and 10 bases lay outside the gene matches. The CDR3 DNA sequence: TGCGCCAGCAGCTTGGTCCCCGGACTAGCTTTCGCCGGGGAGCTGTTTTTT. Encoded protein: CASSLVPGLAFAGELFF.

DNA of the CDR3: TGTGCCAGCAGTTACTCGACACGCAGGGGAGATTCACCCCTCCACTTT. It specifies CASSYSTRRGDSPLHF. The rearrangement uses TRBV6-5 and TRBJ1-6, with D perhaps TRBD1 (6 bases). V was pared by 0 bases and J by 8 bases, with 14 bases between. CDR3 length: 16 residues. CDR1 MNHEY and CDR2 SVGAGI come from the germline V gene.

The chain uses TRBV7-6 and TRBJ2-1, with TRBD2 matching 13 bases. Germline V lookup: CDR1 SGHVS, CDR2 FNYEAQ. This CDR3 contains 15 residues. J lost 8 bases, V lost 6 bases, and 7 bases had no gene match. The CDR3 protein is CASRTLAGGWDEQFF. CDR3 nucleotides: TGTGCCAGCAGAACACTAGCGGGGGGGTGGGATGAGCAGTTCTTC. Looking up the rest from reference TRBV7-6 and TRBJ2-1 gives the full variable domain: GAGVSQSPRYKVTKRGQDVALRCDPISGHVSLYWYRQALGQGPEFLTYFNYEAQQDKSGLPNDRFSAERPEGSISTLTIQRTEQRDSAMYRCASRTLAGGWDEQFFGPGTRLTVL.

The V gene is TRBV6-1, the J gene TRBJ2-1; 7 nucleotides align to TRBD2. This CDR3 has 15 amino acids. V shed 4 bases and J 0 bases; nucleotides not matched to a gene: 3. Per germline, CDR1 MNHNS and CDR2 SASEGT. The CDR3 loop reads CASSATSDSYNEQFF. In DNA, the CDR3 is TGTGCCAGCAGTGCTACTAGCGACTCCTACAATGAGCAGTTCTTC.

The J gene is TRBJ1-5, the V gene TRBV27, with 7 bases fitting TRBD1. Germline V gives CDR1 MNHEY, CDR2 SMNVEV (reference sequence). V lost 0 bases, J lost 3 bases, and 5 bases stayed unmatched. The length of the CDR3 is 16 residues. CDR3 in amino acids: CASSLSWRGPNQPQHF. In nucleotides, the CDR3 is TGTGCCAGCAGTTTATCGTGGAGGGGGCCCAATCAGCCCCAGCATTTT.

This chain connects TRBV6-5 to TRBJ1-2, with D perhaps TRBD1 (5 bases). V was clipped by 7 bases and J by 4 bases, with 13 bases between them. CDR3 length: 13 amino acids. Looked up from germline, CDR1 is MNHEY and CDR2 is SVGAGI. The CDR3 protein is CASTVNGGYGYTF. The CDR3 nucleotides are TGTGCCAGCACGGTTAACGGGGGCTATGGCTACACCTTC.

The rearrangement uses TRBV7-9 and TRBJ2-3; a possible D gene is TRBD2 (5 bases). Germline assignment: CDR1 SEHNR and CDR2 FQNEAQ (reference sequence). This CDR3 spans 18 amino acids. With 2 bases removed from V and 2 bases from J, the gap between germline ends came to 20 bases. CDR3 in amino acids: CASSLLDMRALNTDTQYF. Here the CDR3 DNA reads TGTGCCAGCAGCTTACTCGACATGAGGGCCTTGAACACAGATACGCAGTATTTT.

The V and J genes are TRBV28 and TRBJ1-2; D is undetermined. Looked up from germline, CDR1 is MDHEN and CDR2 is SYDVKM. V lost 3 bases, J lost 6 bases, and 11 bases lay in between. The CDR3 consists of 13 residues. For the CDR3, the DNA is TGTGCCAGCAGTTTTTCCCGTAAAAATGGCTACACCTTC. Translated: CASSFSRKNGYTF.

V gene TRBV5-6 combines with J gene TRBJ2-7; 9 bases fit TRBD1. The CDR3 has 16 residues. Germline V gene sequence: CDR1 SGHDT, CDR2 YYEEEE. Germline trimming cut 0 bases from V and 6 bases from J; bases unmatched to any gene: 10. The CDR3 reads CASSLGSSQGAGEQYF. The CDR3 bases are TGTGCCAGCAGCTTGGGCTCCTCACAGGGGGCCGGCGAGCAGTACTTC.

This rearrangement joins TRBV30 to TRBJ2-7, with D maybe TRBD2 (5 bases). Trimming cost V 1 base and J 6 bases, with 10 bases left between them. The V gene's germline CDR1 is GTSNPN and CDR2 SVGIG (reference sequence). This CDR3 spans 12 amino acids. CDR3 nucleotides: TGTGCCTGGAGTGCCGACGGAGGCGAGCAGTACTTC. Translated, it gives CAWSADGGEQYF.

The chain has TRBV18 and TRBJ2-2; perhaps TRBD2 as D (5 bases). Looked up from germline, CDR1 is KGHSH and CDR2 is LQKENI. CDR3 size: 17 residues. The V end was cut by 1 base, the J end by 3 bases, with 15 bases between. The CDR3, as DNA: TGTGCCAGCTCACCACTCTCGAGGGCGACGGACACCGGGGAGCTGTTTTTT. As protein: CASSPLSRATDTGELFF.

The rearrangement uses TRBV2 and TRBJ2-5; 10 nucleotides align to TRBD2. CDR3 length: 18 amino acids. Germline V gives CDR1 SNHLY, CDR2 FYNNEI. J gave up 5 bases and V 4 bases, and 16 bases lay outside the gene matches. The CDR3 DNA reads TGTGCCAGCAGTGGAGAAGGGATCGTAGCGGGAGGTGTTGAGACCCAGTACTTC. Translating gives CASSGEGIVAGGVETQYF.

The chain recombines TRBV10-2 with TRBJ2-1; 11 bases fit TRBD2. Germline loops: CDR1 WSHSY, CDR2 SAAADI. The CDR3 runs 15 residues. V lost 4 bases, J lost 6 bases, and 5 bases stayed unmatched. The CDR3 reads CASSVAGGPGNEQFF. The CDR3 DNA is TGCGCCAGCAGTGTAGCGGGAGGGCCCGGCAATGAGCAGTTCTTC.

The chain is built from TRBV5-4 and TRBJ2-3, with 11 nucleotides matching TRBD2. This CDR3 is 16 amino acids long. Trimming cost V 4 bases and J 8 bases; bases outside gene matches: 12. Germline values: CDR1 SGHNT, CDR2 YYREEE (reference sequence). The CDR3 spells CASSPTGTSGPATQYF. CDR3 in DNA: TGTGCCAGCAGCCCAACCGGGACTAGCGGCCCAGCTACGCAGTATTTT.

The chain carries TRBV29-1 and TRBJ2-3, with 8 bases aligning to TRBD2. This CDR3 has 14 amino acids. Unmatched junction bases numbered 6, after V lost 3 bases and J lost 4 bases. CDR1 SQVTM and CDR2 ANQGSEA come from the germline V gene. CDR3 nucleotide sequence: TGCAGCGTTGAGACGGGAGGGCCCGCAGATACGCAGTATTTT. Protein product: CSVETGGPADTQYF.

CDR3 protein: CASRAGLLAGELFF. The CDR3 DNA is TGTGCCAGCAGAGCGGGACTCTTAGCGGGGGAGCTGTTTTTT. This chain joins TRBV2 and TRBJ2-2; 7 nucleotides agree with TRBD2. Per the germline V gene, CDR1 is SNHLY and CDR2 is FYNNEI. The ends lost 6 bases at V and 8 bases at J; junction bases unmatched: 9. This CDR3 spans 14 amino acids.

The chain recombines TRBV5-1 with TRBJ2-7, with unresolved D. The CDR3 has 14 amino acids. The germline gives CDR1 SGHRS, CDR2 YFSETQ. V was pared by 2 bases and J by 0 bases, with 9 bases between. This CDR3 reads CASSLNTGSYEQYF. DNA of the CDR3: TGCGCCAGCAGCTTAAACACGGGCTCCTACGAGCAGTACTTC.

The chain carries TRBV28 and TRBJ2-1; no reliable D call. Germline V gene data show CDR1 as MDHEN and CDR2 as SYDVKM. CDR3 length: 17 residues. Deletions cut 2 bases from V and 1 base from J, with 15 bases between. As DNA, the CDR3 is TGTGCCAGCAGTTTACAGATCCACAGAACGTCCTACAATGAGCAGTTCTTC. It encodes CASSLQIHRTSYNEQFF.

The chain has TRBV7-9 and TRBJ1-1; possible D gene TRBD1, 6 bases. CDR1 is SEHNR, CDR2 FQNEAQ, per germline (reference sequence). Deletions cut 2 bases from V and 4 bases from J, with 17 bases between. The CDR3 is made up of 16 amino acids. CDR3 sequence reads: CASSLSQGPWGTEAFF. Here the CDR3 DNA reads TGTGCCAGCAGCTTATCACAGGGCCCGTGGGGCACTGAAGCTTTCTTT.

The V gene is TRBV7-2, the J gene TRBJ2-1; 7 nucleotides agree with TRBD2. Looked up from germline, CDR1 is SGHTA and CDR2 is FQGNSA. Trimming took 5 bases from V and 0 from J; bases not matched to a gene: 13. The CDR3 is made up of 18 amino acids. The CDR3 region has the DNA TGTGCCAGCAGCCGTGGCGGCGGGGGACCCAGCTCCTACAATGAGCAGTTCTTC. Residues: CASSRGGGGPSSYNEQFF.

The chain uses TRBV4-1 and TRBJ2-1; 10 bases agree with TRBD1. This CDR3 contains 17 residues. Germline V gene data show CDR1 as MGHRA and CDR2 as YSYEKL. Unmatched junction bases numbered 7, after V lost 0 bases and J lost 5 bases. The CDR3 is CASSQDSGTGVHNEQFF. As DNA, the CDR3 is TGCGCCAGCAGCCAAGATTCCGGGACAGGGGTCCACAATGAGCAGTTCTTC.